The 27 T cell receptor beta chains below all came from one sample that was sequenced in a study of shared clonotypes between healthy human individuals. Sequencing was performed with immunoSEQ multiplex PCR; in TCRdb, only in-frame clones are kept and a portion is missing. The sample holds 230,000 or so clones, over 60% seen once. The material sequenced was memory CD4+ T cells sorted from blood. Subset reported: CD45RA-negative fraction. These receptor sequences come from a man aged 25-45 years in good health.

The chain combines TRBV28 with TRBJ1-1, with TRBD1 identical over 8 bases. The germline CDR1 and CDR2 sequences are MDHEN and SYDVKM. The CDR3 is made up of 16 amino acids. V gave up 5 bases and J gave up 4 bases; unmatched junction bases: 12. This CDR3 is CASSHRAGTGGTEAFF. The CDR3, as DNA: TGTGCCAGCAGTCACCGGGCGGGGACAGGTGGCACTGAAGCTTTCTTT. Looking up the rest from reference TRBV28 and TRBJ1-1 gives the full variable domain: DVKVTQSSRYLVKRTGEKVFLECVQDMDHENMFWYRQDPGLGLRLIYFSYDVKMKEKGDIPEGYSVSREKKERFSLILESASTNQTSMYLCASSHRAGTGGTEAFFGQGTRLTVV.

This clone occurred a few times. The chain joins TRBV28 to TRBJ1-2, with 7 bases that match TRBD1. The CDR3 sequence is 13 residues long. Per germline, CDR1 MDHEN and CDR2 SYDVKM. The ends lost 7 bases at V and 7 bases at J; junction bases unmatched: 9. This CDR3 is CASNLQGFGGYTF. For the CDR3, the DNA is TGTGCCAGCAACTTACAGGGGTTTGGTGGCTACACCTTC.

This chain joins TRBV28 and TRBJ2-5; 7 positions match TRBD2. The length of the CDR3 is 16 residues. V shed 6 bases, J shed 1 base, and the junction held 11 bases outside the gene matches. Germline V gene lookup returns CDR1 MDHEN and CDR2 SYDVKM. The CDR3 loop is CASSQAGLGTQETQYF. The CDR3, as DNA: TGTGCCAGCAGCCAAGCGGGGTTGGGGACCCAAGAGACCCAGTACTTC.

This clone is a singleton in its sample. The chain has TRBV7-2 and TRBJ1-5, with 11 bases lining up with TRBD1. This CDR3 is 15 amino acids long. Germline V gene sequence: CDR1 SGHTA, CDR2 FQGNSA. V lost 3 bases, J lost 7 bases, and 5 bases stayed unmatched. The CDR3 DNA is TGTGCCAGCAGCTTCGGGACAGGGGGTTGGCAGCCCCAGCATTTT. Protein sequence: CASSFGTGGWQPQHF.

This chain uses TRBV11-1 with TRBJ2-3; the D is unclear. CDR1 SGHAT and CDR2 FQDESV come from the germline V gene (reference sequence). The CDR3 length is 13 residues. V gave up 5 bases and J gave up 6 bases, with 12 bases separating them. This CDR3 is CASSLGFIDTQYF. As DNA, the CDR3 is TGTGCCAGCAGCCTCGGTTTTATCGATACGCAGTATTTT.

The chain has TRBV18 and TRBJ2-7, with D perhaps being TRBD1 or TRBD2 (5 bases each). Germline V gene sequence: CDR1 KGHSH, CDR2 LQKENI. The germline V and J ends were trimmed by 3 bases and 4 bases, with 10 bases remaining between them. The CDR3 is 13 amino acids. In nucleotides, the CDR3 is TGTGCCAGCTCACCGGGGGTCGGGTACGAGCAGTACTTC. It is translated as CASSPGVGYEQYF.

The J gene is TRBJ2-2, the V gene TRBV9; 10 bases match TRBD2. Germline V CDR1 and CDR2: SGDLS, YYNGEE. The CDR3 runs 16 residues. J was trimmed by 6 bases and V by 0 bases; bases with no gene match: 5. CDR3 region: CASSVGGLAGAGELFF. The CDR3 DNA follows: TGTGCCAGCAGCGTAGGGGGGCTAGCGGGAGCCGGGGAGCTGTTTTTT.

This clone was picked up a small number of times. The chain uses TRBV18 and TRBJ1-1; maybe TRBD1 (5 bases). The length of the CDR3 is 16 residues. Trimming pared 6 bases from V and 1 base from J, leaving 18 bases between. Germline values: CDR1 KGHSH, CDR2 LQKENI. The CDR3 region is CASSPRVGVRNTEAFF. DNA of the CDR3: TGTGCCAGCTCCCCCAGGGTTGGGGTCCGGAACACTGAAGCTTTCTTT. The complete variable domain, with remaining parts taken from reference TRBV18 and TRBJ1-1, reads NAGVMQNPRHLVRRRGQEARLRCSPMKGHSHVYWYRQLPEEGLKFMVYLQKENIIDESGMPKERFSAEFPKEGPSILRIQQVVRGDSAAYFCASSPRVGVRNTEAFFGQGTRLTVV.

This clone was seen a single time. CDR3 sequence reads: CAWGKPGGAPGGYTF. CDR3 coding DNA: TGTGCCTGGGGGAAGCCAGGGGGCGCCCCAGGTGGCTACACCTTC. The chain combines TRBV30 with TRBJ1-2, with TRBD1 matching 8 bases. The CDR3 sequence is 15 residues long. V dropped 5 bases and J dropped 7; count of bases not matched to a gene: 15. CDR1 is GTSNPN, CDR2 SVGIG, per germline (reference sequence).

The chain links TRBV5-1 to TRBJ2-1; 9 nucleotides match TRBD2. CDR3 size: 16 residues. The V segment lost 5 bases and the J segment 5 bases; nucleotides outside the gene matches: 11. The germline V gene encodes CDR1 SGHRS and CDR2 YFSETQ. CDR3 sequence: CASRSGSGRLDNEQFF. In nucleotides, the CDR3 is TGCGCCAGCAGAAGCGGTAGCGGGAGACTCGACAATGAGCAGTTCTTC.

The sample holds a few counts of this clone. The CDR3 nucleotides are TGTGCCAGCAGTGAATCCAGCAGGGATGAAAAACTGTTTTTT. Protein sequence: CASSESSRDEKLFF. This rearrangement joins TRBV25-1 to TRBJ1-4, with D tentatively TRBD1 (5 bases). V lost 1 base and J lost 6, with 9 bases in between. Germline V CDR1 and CDR2: MGHDK, SYGVNS. The CDR3 sequence is 14 residues long.

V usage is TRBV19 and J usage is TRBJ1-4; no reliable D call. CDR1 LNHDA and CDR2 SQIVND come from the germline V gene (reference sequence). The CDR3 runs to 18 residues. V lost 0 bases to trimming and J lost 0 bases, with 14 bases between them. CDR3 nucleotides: TGTGCCAGTAGTATAGATCTATGGCCGGATACAACTAATGAAAAACTGTTTTTT. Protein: CASSIDLWPDTTNEKLFF. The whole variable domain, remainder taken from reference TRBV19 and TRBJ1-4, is DGGITQSPKYLFRKEGQNVTLSCEQNLNHDAMYWYRQDPGQGLRLIYYSQIVNDFQKGDIAEGYSVSREKKESFPLTVTSAQKNPTAFYLCASSIDLWPDTTNEKLFFGSGTQLSVL.

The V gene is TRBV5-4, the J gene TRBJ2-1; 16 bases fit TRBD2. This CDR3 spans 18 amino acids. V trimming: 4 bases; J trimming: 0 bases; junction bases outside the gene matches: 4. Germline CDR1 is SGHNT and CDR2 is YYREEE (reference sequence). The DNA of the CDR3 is TGTGCCAGCAGCGCCGGGACTAGCGGGAGGGGCTCCTACAATGAGCAGTTCTTC. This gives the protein CASSAGTSGRGSYNEQFF.

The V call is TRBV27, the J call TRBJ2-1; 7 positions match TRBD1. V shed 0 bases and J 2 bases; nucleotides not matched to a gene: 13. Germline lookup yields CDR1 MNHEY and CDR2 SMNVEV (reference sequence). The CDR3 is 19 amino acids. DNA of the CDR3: TGTGCCAGCAGTTTATCGCCTCCCCGGGACAGTAGACCCTACAATGAGCAGTTCTTC. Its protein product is CASSLSPPRDSRPYNEQFF.

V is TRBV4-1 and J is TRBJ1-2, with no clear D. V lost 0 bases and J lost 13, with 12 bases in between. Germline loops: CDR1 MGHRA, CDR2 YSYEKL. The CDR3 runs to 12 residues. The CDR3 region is CASSQDGRSCTF. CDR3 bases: TGCGCCAGCAGCCAAGATGGGAGATCCTGCACCTTC.

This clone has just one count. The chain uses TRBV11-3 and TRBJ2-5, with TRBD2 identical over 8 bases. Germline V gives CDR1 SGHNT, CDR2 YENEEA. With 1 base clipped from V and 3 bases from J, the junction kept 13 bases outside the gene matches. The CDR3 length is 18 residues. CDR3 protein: CASSLGRTWREEEETQYF. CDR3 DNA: TGTGCCAGCAGCTTAGGCCGAACCTGGCGGGAGGAGGAAGAGACCCAGTACTTC.

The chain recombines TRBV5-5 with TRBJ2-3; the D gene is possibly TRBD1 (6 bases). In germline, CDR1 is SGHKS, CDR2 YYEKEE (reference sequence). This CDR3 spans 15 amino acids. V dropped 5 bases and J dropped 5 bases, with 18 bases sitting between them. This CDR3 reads CASSMGALGIDTQYF. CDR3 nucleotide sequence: TGTGCCAGCAGTATGGGGGCCCTAGGGATAGATACGCAGTATTTT.

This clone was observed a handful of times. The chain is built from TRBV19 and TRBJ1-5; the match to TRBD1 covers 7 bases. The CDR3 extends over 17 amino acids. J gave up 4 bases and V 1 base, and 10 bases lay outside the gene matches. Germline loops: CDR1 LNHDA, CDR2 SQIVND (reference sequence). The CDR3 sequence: CASSIGLGDSQNQPQHF. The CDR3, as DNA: TGTGCCAGTAGTATAGGTTTAGGGGACAGTCAGAATCAGCCCCAGCATTTT.

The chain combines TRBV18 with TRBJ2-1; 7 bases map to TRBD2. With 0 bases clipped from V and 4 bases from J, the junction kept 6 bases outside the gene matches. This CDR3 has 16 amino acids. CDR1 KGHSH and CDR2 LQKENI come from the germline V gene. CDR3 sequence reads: CASSPPPSSGYNEQFF. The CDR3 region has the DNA TGTGCCAGCTCACCACCCCCGTCTAGCGGTTACAATGAGCAGTTCTTC.

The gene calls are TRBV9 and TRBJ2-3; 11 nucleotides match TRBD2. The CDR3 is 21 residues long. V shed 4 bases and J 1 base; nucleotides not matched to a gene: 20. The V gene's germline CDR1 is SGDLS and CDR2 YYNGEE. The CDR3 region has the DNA TGTGCCAGCAGCCCCCGGGGGTCGGTAGCTAGCGGGAGGTCTGGCACAGATACGCAGTATTTT. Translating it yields CASSPRGSVASGRSGTDTQYF.

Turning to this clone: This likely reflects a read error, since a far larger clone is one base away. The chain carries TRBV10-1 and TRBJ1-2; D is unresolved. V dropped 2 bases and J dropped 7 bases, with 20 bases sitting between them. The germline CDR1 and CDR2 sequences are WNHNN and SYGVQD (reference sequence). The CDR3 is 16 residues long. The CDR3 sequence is CASSEARAGLPAGYTF. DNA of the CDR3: TGCGCCAGCAGTGAGGCTAGGGCAGGACTCCCCGCTGGCTACACCTTC.

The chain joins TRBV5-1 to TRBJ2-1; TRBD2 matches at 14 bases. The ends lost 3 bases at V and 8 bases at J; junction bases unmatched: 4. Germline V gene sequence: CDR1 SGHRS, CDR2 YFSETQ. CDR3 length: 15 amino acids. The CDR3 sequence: CASSSGTSGSYEQFF. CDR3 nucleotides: TGCGCCAGCAGCTCTGGGACTAGCGGGAGTTATGAGCAGTTCTTC.

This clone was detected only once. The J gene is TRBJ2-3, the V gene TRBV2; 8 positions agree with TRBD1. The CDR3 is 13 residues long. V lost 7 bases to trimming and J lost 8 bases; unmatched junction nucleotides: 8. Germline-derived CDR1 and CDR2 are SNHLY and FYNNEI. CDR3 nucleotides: TGTGCCAGCATCAGAACAGGGGGAGTTACGCAGTATTTT. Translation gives CASIRTGGVTQYF.

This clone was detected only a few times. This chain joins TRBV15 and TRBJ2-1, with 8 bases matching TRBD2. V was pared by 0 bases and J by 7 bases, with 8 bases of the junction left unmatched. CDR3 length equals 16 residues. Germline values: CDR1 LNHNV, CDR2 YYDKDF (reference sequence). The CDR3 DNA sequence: TGTGCCACCAGCAGAGATGGCACTAGCGGCTGGAATGAGCAGTTCTTC. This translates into CATSRDGTSGWNEQFF.

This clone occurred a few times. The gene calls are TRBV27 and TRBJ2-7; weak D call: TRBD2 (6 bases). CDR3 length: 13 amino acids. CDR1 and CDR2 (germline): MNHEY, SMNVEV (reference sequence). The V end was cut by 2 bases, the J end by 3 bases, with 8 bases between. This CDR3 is CASSLGGIYEQYF. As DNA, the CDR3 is TGTGCCAGCAGTTTAGGGGGGATCTACGAGCAGTACTTC.

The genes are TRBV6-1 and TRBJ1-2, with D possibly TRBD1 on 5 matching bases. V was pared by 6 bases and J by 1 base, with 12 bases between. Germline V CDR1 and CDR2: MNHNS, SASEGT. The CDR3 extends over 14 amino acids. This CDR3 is CASSRDSNNYGYTF. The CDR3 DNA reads TGTGCCAGCAGCCGGGACTCCAATAACTATGGCTACACCTTC.

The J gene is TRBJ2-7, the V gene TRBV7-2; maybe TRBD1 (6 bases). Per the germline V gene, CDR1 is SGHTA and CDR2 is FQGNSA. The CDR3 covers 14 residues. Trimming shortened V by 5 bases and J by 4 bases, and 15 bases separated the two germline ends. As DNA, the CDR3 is TGTGCCAGCAGCCGAACCGGGACAAATTACGAGCAGTACTTC. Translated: CASSRTGTNYEQYF. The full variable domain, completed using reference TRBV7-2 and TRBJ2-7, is GAGVSQSPSNKVTEKGKDVELRCDPISGHTALYWYRQSLGQGLEFLIYFQGNSAPDKSGLPSDRFSAERTGGSVSTLTIQRTQQEDSAVYLCASSRTGTNYEQYFGPGTRLTVT.